These 5 T cell receptor beta chains originate from one sample sequenced in a study of regulatory T cells in long-lasting Graves disease. As for time point: persistent/refractory GD, antithyroid drugs over 5 years with positive TRAb. The authors made the TCR library using RNA they extracted from PBMCs. Investigators prepared the TCR beta libraries by applying iRepertoire HTBI primers and Arm-PCR of CDR3 regions. TCRdb independently ran MiXCR on the multiplex PCR reads; one entry per CDR3 protein. The repertoire includes roughly 500,000 distinct CDR3 sequences, approximately 21% of them detected once, and approximately 6.4% sits in the top ten. The sample here was peripheral blood mononuclear cells (PBMCs), taken when the disease was refractory, from a patient treated with antithyroid drugs. The receptors were sampled from a female donor with Graves disease.

Regarding this clonotype: It may be a read error: a sequence one base away is much more abundant. This sequence joins TRBV2 and TRBJ1-6; tentative D call: TRBD1 (5 bases). The V and J ends lost 0 bases and 11 bases respectively, with 17 bases between them. The CDR3 totals 16 residues. The germline V gene has CDR1 SNHLY and CDR2 FYNNEI. CDR3 DNA sequence: TGTGCCAGCAGTGAAGCCGGAGGGGACTTCCCCCCACCCCTCCACTTT. Translation: CASSEAGGDFPPPLHF.

This clonotype occurred a few times. V usage is TRBV11-2 and J usage is TRBJ2-2, with TRBD2 as a possible D gene (6 bases). Trimming removed 5 bases from V and 4 bases from J, with 14 bases in between. The V gene's germline CDR1 is SGHAT and CDR2 FQNNGV. There are 15 residues in the CDR3. This CDR3 is CASSPSRELTGELFF. The CDR3 region has the DNA TGTGCCAGCAGCCCCTCCCGGGAGCTCACCGGGGAGCTGTTTTTT.

Only a few counts were recorded for this clonotype. The chain couples TRBV4-1 to TRBJ2-7; perhaps TRBD1 as D (6 bases). Germline values: CDR1 MGHRA, CDR2 YSYEKL. The V end was cut by 3 bases, the J end by 3 bases, with 15 bases between. The CDR3 has 15 amino acids. DNA of the CDR3: TGCGCCAGCAGCCACGAAGACAGGCGAGACTACGAGCAGTACTTC. This gives the protein CASSHEDRRDYEQYF.

This chain joins TRBV9 and TRBJ1-1; D call uncertain. Per germline, CDR1 SGDLS and CDR2 YYNGEE. This CDR3 is 14 amino acids long. The V end was cut by 0 bases, the J end by 1 base, with 7 bases between. CDR3 nucleotides: TGTGCCAGCAGCGTAGAAGGTCCGAACACTGAAGCTTTCTTT. Its protein is CASSVEGPNTEAFF.

The table lists this clonotype with many counts. The rearrangement joins TRBV7-2 to TRBJ1-5; D remains unclear. With 5 bases removed from V and 1 base from J, the gap between germline ends came to 6 bases. Germline assignment: CDR1 SGHTA and CDR2 FQGNSA. CDR3 length: 13 residues. This CDR3 is CASSPASNQPQHF. The CDR3 DNA reads TGTGCCAGCAGCCCGGCCAGCAATCAGCCCCAGCATTTT.